What follows are 5 T cell receptor beta chains derived from one specimen sequenced in a study of OX40 agonist ivuxolimab in advanced cancers. Profiling relied on immunoSEQ multiplex PCR, and the TCRdb table lists in-frame clones only, not all of them. This sample has about 46,000 clones; around 87% occur once, and the top ten carry around 10%. The starting material was CD4+ or CD8+ T cells sorted from blood, obtained in a trial of the OX40 agonist ivuxolimab. These receptors were collected from an adult with an advanced solid tumor such as melanoma, head and neck, liver or kidney cancer.

The chain recombines TRBV9 with TRBJ2-3; TRBD2 aligns across 8 bases. This CDR3 has 15 residues. Per the germline V gene, CDR1 is SGDLS and CDR2 is YYNGEE. J gave up 0 bases and V 3 bases, and 3 bases lay outside the gene matches. The CDR3 protein is CASSERGPSTDTQYF. The CDR3 coding sequence is TGTGCCAGCAGCGAGCGGGGGCCTAGCACAGATACGCAGTATTTT.

The V call is TRBV7-9, the J call TRBJ1-1; D might be TRBD1 (5 bases). The CDR3 is made up of 12 amino acids. Germline CDR1 reads SEHNR; CDR2 reads FQNEAQ (reference sequence). Between the trimmed V and J ends, which lost 10 bases and 8 bases, there was a span of 17 bases. CDR3 sequence (DNA): TGTGCCACCGAAGGGGATCCGGGGGAAGCTTTCTTT. It is translated as CATEGDPGEAFF.

The chain has TRBV10-3 and TRBJ2-7; unclear D gene. The germline CDR1 and CDR2 sequences are ENHRY and SYGVKD. The CDR3 is 14 amino acids. The germline V and J ends were trimmed by 3 bases and 7 bases, with 16 bases remaining between them. CDR3 amino acids: CAISERQAVSEQYF. CDR3 in DNA: TGTGCCATCAGTGAAAGGCAGGCCGTGAGTGAGCAGTACTTC.

This clone was observed a few times. V gene TRBV9 combines with J gene TRBJ2-3; D remains ambiguous. From germline, CDR1 is SGDLS and CDR2 YYNGEE. This CDR3 is 13 amino acids long. Trimming stripped 0 bases from V and 4 bases from J, with 6 bases between. The CDR3 sequence: CASSVEAPDTQYF. For the CDR3, the DNA is TGTGCCAGCAGCGTAGAGGCCCCAGATACGCAGTATTTT.

The chain links TRBV9 to TRBJ1-4, with D possibly being TRBD1 (5 bases). Between the trimmed V and J ends, which lost 4 bases and 0 bases, there was a span of 13 bases. The CDR3 totals 16 residues. The germline V gene has CDR1 SGDLS and CDR2 YYNGEE. The CDR3 region has the DNA TGTGCCAGCAGCCCTGCTAGGACATCAACTAATGAAAAACTGTTTTTT. It encodes CASSPARTSTNEKLFF.